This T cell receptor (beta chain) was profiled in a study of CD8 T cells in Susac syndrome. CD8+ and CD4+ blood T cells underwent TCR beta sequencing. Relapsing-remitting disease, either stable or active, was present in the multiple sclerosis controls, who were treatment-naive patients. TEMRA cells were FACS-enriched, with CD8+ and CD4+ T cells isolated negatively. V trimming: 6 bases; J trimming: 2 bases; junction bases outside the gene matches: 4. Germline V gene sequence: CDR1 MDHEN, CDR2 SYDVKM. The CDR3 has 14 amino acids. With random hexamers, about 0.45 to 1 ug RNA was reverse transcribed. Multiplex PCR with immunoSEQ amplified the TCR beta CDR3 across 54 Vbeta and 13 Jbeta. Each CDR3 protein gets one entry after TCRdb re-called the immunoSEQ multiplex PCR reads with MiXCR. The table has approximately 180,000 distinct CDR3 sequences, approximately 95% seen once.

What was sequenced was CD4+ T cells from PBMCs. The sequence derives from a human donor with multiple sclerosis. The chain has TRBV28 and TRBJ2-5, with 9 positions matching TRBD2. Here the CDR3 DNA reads TGTGCCAGCAGCCGTAGCGGGGGACAAGAGACCCAGTACTTC. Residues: CASSRSGGQETQYF.